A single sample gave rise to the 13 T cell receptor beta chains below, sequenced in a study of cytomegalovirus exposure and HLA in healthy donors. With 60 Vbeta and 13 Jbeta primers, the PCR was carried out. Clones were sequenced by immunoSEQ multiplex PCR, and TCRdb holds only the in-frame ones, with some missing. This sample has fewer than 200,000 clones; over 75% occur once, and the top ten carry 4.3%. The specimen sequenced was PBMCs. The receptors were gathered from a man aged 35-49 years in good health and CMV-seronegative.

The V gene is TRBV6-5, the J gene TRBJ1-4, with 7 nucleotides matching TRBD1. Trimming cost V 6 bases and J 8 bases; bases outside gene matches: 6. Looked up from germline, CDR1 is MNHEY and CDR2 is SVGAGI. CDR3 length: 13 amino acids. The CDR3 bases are TGTGCCAGCAGGAGACAGGGTAGCGAAAAACTGTTTTTT. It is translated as CASRRQGSEKLFF.

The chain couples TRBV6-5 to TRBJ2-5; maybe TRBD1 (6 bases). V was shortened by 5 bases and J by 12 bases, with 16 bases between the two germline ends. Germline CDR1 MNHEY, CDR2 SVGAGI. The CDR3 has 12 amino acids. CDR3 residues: CASSPQGSLEYF. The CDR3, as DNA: TGTGCCAGCAGTCCCCAGGGGTCTCTGGAGTACTTC.

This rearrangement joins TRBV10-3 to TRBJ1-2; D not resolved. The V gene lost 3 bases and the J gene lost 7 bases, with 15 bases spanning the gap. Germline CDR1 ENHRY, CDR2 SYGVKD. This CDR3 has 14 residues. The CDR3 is CAISDSRYSVGYTF. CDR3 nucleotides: TGTGCCATCAGTGACTCCAGGTACTCGGTTGGCTACACCTTC.

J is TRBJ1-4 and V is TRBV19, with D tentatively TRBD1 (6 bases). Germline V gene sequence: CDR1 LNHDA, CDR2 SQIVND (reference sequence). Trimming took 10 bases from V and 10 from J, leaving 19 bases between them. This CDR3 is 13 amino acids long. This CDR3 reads CATTQGTAGKLFF. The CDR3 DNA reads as TGTGCCACTACACAGGGAACAGCCGGAAAACTGTTTTTT.

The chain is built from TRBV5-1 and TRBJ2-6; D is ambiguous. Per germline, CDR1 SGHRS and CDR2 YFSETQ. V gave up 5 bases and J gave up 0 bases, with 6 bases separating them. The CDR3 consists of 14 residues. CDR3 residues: CASRVSSGANVLTF. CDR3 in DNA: TGCGCCAGCAGAGTGAGCTCTGGGGCCAACGTCCTGACTTTC.

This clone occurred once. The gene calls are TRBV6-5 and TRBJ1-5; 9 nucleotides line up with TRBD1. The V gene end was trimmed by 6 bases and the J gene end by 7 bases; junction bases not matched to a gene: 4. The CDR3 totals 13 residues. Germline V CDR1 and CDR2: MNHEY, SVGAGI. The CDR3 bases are TGTGCCAGCAGACAGGGGGCAGGGCAGCCCCAGCATTTT. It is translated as CASRQGAGQPQHF.

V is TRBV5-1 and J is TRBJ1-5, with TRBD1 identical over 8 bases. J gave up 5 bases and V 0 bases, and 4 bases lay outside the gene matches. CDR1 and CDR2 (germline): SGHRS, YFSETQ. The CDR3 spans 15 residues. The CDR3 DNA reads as TGCGCCAGCAGCTTGGTCCCAGGGGGCGATCAGCCCCAGCATTTT. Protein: CASSLVPGGDQPQHF.

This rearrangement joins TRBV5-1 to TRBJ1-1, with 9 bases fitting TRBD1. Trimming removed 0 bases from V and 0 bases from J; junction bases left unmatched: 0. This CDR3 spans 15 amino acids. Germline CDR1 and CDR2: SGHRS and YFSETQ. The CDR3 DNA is TGCGCCAGCAGCTTGGGGACAGGGGTGAACACTGAAGCTTTCTTT. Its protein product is CASSLGTGVNTEAFF.

The CDR3 DNA sequence: TGTGCCAGCTCACCGCCACGCGGGCGTAGGAACACTGAAGCTTTCTTT. Residues: CASSPPRGRRNTEAFF. The chain employs TRBV18 and TRBJ1-1; D unresolved. Per the germline V gene, CDR1 is KGHSH and CDR2 is LQKENI. This CDR3 is built from 16 residues. Trimming removed 3 bases from V and 1 base from J, with 15 bases in between.

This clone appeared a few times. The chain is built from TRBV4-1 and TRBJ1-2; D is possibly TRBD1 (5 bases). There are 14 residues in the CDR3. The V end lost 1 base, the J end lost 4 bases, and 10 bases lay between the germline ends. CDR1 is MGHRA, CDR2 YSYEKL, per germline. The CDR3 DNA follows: TGCGCCAGCAGCCAAGGCAGGGAAACCTATGGCTACACCTTC. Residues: CASSQGRETYGYTF.

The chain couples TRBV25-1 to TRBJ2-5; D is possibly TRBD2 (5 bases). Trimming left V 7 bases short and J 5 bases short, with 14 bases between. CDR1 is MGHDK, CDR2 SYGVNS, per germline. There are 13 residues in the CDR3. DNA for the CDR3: TGTGCCAGCAATTTGAGGGAAACGGAGACCCAGTACTTC. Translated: CASNLRETETQYF.

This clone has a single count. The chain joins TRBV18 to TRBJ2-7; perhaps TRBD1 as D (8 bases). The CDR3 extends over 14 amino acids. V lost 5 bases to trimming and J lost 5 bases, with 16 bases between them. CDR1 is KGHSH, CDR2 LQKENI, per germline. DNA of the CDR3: TGTGCCAGCTCAACACAGGGGGGGGTTCACGAGCAGTACTTC. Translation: CASSTQGGVHEQYF. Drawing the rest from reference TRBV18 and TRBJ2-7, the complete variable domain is NAGVMQNPRHLVRRRGQEARLRCSPMKGHSHVYWYRQLPEEGLKFMVYLQKENIIDESGMPKERFSAEFPKEGPSILRIQQVVRGDSAAYFCASSTQGGVHEQYFGPGTRLTVT.

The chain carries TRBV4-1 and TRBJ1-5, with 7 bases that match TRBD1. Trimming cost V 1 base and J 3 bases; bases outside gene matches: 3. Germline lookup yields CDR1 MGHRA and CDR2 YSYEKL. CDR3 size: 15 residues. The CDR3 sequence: CASSQADRDNQPQHF. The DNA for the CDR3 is TGCGCCAGCAGCCAAGCCGACAGGGACAATCAGCCCCAGCATTTT.